This T cell receptor (beta chain) derives from a study of OX40 agonist ivuxolimab in advanced cancers. Looking at the study overall: Previous treatment with anti-PD-1, anti-PD-L1 or anti-CTLA-4 therapy was allowed; 30% to 50% had received some.

Sequenced by immunoSEQ multiplex PCR; TCRdb stores in-frame clones only, minus some. The table records nearly 110,000 clones, roughly nine tenths of them present only once. Germline V gene lookup returns CDR1 SGDLS and CDR2 YYNGEE. V was pared by 3 bases and J by 8 bases, with 5 bases of the junction left unmatched. The CDR3 length is 15 residues. The starting material was CD4+ or CD8+ T cells sorted from blood, obtained in a trial of the OX40 agonist ivuxolimab. This chain links TRBV9 with TRBJ1-6; 10 bases map to TRBD1. The receptor was derived from an adult with an advanced solid tumor such as melanoma, head and neck, liver or kidney cancer. The CDR3 bases are TGTGCCAGCAGCGCCCTGGGACAGGGGCATTCACCCCTCCACTTT. Amino acid sequence: CASSALGQGHSPLHF.